Following are 9 T cell receptor beta chains from one sample sequenced in a study of blood T cell repertoires in COVID-19. Some clones are missing from TCRdb's copy, which holds only in-frame ones; the method was immunoSEQ multiplex PCR. The sample includes just under 300,000 clones, around 86% of them seen just once. The sequenced sample consisted of peripheral blood. These receptors all come from a man in his sixties or seventies with acute or convalescent COVID-19.

V is TRBV10-3 and J is TRBJ1-5; D is perhaps TRBD1 (5 bases). This CDR3 is 15 amino acids long. Germline assignment: CDR1 ENHRY and CDR2 SYGVKD. Between the trimmed V and J ends, which lost 5 bases and 0 bases, there was a span of 11 bases. In DNA, the CDR3 is TGTGCCATCAGTCCGCAACAGGCTAGCAATCAGCCCCAGCATTTT. It codes for CAISPQQASNQPQHF.

V is TRBV7-9 and J is TRBJ1-2, with D possibly being TRBD1 (6 bases). V was clipped by 1 base and J by 3 bases, with 12 bases between them. The CDR3 has 15 residues. Germline CDR1 and CDR2: SEHNR and FQNEAQ (reference sequence). The CDR3 DNA is TGTGCCAGCAGCTTAGGGGGGGGCCTGGACTATGGCTACACCTTC. Encoded protein: CASSLGGGLDYGYTF.

The rearrangement uses TRBV18 and TRBJ2-2; a weak D match, TRBD1 (7 bases). The V gene's germline CDR1 is KGHSH and CDR2 LQKENI. The CDR3 extends over 17 amino acids. The V end was cut by 4 bases, the J end by 2 bases, with 17 bases between. DNA of the CDR3: TGTGCCAGCTCACAAGCCCAGGGGGGAATTAACACCGGGGAGCTGTTTTTT. Its translation is CASSQAQGGINTGELFF.

The chain has TRBV28 and TRBJ2-3; D call uncertain. Germline V gene lookup returns CDR1 MDHEN and CDR2 SYDVKM. CDR3 length: 15 amino acids. Trimming removed 5 bases at V and 5 bases at J, with 17 bases between. In DNA form, the CDR3 reads TGTGCCAGCAGTACACATAGGAGTATATTAGATACGCAGTATTTT. Translated, it gives CASSTHRSILDTQYF.

The chain employs TRBV18 and TRBJ1-5, with D possibly TRBD1 on 5 matching bases. Germline V gene data show CDR1 as KGHSH and CDR2 as LQKENI. Trimming left V 6 bases short and J 2 bases short, with 11 bases between. The length of the CDR3 is 14 residues. The CDR3 loop is CASSEGEGNQPQHF. The CDR3 DNA follows: TGTGCCAGCTCGGAAGGGGAGGGCAATCAGCCCCAGCATTTT.

The table lists this clone with a few counts. The chain links TRBV19 to TRBJ2-1, with TRBD2 matching over 9 bases. The CDR3 covers 12 residues. Germline CDR1 reads LNHDA; CDR2 reads SQIVND (reference sequence). V lost 1 base, J lost 16 bases, and 5 bases stayed unmatched. CDR3 nucleotides: TGTGCCAGTAGTATAGGCGGGAGGGCCAGATTCTTC. It translates to CASSIGGRARFF. Together with reference TRBV19 and TRBJ2-1, the CDR3 gives the full variable domain: DGGITQSPKYLFRKEGQNVTLSCEQNLNHDAMYWYRQDPGQGLRLIYYSQIVNDFQKGDIAEGYSVSREKKESFPLTVTSAQKNPTAFYLCASSIGGRARFFGPGTRLTVL.

Notes on this clone: A read error may produce the germline difference seen at one junction end. This chain connects TRBV3-1 (or the pseudogene TRBV3-2) to TRBJ1-2, with D hard to call. CDR1 and CDR2 from the germline V gene are LGHDT and YNNKEL (reference sequence). The CDR3 has 13 residues. The CDR3 protein is CASTQEGVYGYTF. CDR3 coding DNA: TGTGCCAGCACCCAAGAAGGAGTCTATGGCTACACCTTC.

The chain couples TRBV2 to TRBJ2-7, with a tentative D call TRBD1 (5 bases). The CDR3 loop spans 15 amino acids. Germline CDR1 and CDR2: SNHLY and FYNNEI. The V end was cut by 8 bases, the J end by 1 base, with 18 bases between. The CDR3 protein is CASSNERGRSYEQYF. CDR3 DNA: TGTGCCAGCTCTAACGAAAGGGGAAGATCCTACGAGCAGTACTTC.

This chain links TRBV14 with TRBJ2-1; 10 bases match TRBD2. V shed 2 bases and J 4 bases; nucleotides not matched to a gene: 5. In germline, CDR1 is SGHDN, CDR2 FVKESK. This CDR3 is 16 amino acids long. The CDR3 nucleotides are TGTGCCAGCAGCCAACTAGCGGGAGCGGGGTACAATGAGCAGTTCTTC. This gives the protein CASSQLAGAGYNEQFF.